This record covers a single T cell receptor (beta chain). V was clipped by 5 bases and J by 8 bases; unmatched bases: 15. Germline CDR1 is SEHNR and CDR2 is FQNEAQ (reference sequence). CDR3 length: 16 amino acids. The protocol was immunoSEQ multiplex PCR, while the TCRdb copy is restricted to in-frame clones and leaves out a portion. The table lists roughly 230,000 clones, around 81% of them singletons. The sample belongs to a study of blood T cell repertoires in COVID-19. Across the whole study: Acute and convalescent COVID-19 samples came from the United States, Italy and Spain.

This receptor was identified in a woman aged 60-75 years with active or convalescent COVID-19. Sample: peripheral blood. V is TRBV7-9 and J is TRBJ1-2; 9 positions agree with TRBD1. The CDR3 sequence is CASSRRSGTGREGYTF. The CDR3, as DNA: TGTGCCAGCAGCCGTCGATCCGGGACAGGGAGGGAAGGCTACACCTTC.